The clone carrying this T cell receptor (beta chain) appeared a single time. The antigen remains unidentified. Data came from immunoSEQ multiplex PCR; TCRdb stores just in-frame clones and leaves some out. The sample includes fewer than 900,000 clones, approximately 88% of them seen just once. This entry comes from a study of Ad26.COV2.S vaccination and SARS-CoV-2 variants. Study-level information: The donor participated in the COV1001 trial, in its Ad26.COV2.S arm. Study observations and caveats: Responses of spike-specific T cells (both CD8+ and CD4+) reportedly showed substantial breadth after vaccination. Placebo recipients had lower spike-specific TCR breadth than vaccine recipients.

From germline, CDR1 is LGHNA and CDR2 YNFKEQ. CDR3 size: 15 residues. V was clipped by 1 base and J by 4 bases, with 13 bases between them. The treatment denotes: 15 to 20 received Ad26.COV2.S at low or high dose, single or two shots; roughly 5 received placebo; per-sample allocation not given. Samples came from day 63 after the first vaccine or placebo injection. This adult donor, from Boston, was 18-55 years old. The sequence was collected from a person between 18 and 60 years old who received the Ad26.COV2.S COVID-19 vaccine or a placebo. This chain connects TRBV4-2 to TRBJ2-5; TRBD2 might be the D (5 bases). The source material was peripheral blood, sampled in a trial of Ad26.COV2.S vaccine versus placebo. CDR3 bases: TGTGCCAGCAGCCAAGTAGCAGACTATATAGAGACCCAGTACTTC. Protein product: CASSQVADYIETQYF.